The 2 T cell receptor beta chains below all came from one sample that was sequenced in a study of control samples from healthy donors and cancer patients. Method: immunoSEQ multiplex PCR; TCRdb's copy keeps in-frame clones and lacks some. The table for this sample gives about 200,000 clones. The source material was blood. These receptor sequences come from a woman younger than 45 in good health.

This chain joins TRBV9 and TRBJ1-1; D is unresolved. The CDR3 spans 16 residues. Germline V gene lookup returns CDR1 SGDLS and CDR2 YYNGEE. V was clipped by 0 bases and J by 0 bases, with 12 bases between them. CDR3 nucleotide sequence: TGTGCCAGCAGCGTAGGGGAAGGGCTCATGAACACTGAAGCTTTCTTT. Protein: CASSVGEGLMNTEAFF.

This rearrangement joins TRBV11-3 to TRBJ1-1, with D maybe TRBD1 (5 bases). Trimming left V 2 bases short and J 7 bases short, with 11 bases between. Germline V gives CDR1 SGHNT, CDR2 YENEEA. The CDR3 is 13 residues long. DNA of the CDR3: TGTGCCAGCAGCTTATATACAGGACGTGAAGCTTTCTTT. Protein: CASSLYTGREAFF.